The source of this TCR beta chain is a study of graft-versus-host responses after intestinal transplantation. The protocol was immunoSEQ multiplex PCR, while the TCRdb copy is restricted to in-frame clones and leaves out a portion. There are around 15,000 clones in the sample; roughly 80% occur only once, and 18% lies in the top ten. Looked up from germline, CDR1 is MGHRA and CDR2 is YSYEKL. CDR3 length: 15 residues. Trimming removed 4 bases from V and 3 bases from J, with 15 bases in between. Graft material was processed, releasing intraepithelial and lamina propria lymphocytes. The sample consisted of ileum tissue, taken roughly 100 days after intestinal transplant. This rearrangement joins TRBV4-1 to TRBJ1-2; D perhaps matches TRBD1 (6 bases). The sequence came from a human patient who received an intestinal transplant, so some T cells may come from the graft donor. The CDR3 DNA reads TGCGCCAGCAGCCTTAACTACGGGACACACTATGGCTACACCTTC. This sequence encodes CASSLNYGTHYGYTF.